This TCR beta chain was captured by sequencing in a study of human T cells and chemical hapten exposure. The study's library attached unique molecular identifiers to single cDNA molecules. MiXCR was run by TCRdb on the RACE reads, yielding one entry per CDR3 protein. The repertoire holds under 300,000 distinct CDR3 sequences, with approximately 8.4% as singletons. The V and J ends lost 1 base and 0 bases respectively, with 10 bases between them. CDR1 MNHNS and CDR2 SASEGT come from the germline V gene. This CDR3 is built from 16 residues. The time point: pre-sensitization, week 0. Documented treatment: therapeutic diphenylcyclopropenone sensitization with weekly scalp DPC.

V usage is TRBV6-1 and J usage is TRBJ2-4; D tentatively fits TRBD1 or TRBD2 (5 bases each). The receptor comes from a woman aged 40 to 49 with alopecia areata. Some clones in this sample may be carry-over from other donors' samples. The sample was whole blood, taken in connection with sensitization to the hapten diphenylcyclopropenone (DPC). The CDR3 region is CASSEGDARAKNIQYF. The CDR3 region has the DNA TGTGCCAGCAGTGAAGGGGACGCTAGAGCCAAAAACATTCAGTACTTC.